This is a list of T cell receptor beta chains from one sample in a study of blood T cell repertoires in COVID-19. Some clones are missing from TCRdb's copy, which holds only in-frame ones; the method was immunoSEQ multiplex PCR. The sample gives 380,000 or so clones, 86% of which show up once; roughly 7.2% is in the top ten. Sequenced input: peripheral blood. All receptors come from an older woman with COVID-19, enrolled during active disease. The CDR3 runs from the conserved cysteine through the conserved F or W. The order of the fields is J gene, V gene, D gene, clone size, CDR3 protein, CDR3 DNA. D genes are given only for firm matches. Size is stated for part of the rows, as once, few or many counts, or as a class when the clone is expanded.

j_gene: TRBJ1-3; v_gene: TRBV3-1/TRBV3-2; d_gene: TRBD1; abundance: NA; CDR3aa: CASSQRQGLSGNTIYF; CDR3nt: TGTGCCAGCAGCCAGAGACAGGGTCTGTCTGGAAACACCATATATTTT
j_gene: TRBJ1-1; v_gene: TRBV7-9; d_gene: NA; abundance: NA; CDR3aa: CASSHRVSDTEAFF; CDR3nt: TGTGCCAGCAGCCACAGGGTCTCGGACACTGAAGCTTTCTTT
j_gene: TRBJ1-5; v_gene: TRBV7-2; d_gene: NA; abundance: NA; CDR3aa: CASSLGSRARQPQHF; CDR3nt: TGTGCCAGCAGCTTAGGTTCCAGGGCCAGACAGCCCCAGCATTTT
j_gene: TRBJ1-4; v_gene: TRBV2; d_gene: NA; abundance: NA; CDR3aa: CASKQGGEKLFF; CDR3nt: TGTGCCAGCAAGCAGGGTGGGGAAAAACTGTTTTTT
j_gene: TRBJ1-2; v_gene: TRBV20-1; d_gene: NA; abundance: once; CDR3aa: CSAERYYGYTF; CDR3nt: TGCAGTGCTGAGCGATACTATGGCTACACCTTC
j_gene: TRBJ1-2; v_gene: TRBV6-5; d_gene: TRBD1; abundance: NA; CDR3aa: CASSSADRSYGYTF; CDR3nt: TGTGCCAGCAGTTCGGCGGACAGGTCCTATGGCTACACCTTC
j_gene: TRBJ1-5; v_gene: TRBV9; d_gene: NA; abundance: NA; CDR3aa: CASSATGTTGQPQHF; CDR3nt: TGTGCCAGCAGCGCGACAGGTACCACAGGTCAGCCCCAGCATTTT
j_gene: TRBJ2-7; v_gene: TRBV20-1; d_gene: NA; abundance: NA; CDR3aa: CSALQGVEQYF; CDR3nt: TGCAGTGCTTTACAGGGCGTCGAGCAGTACTTC
j_gene: TRBJ1-4; v_gene: TRBV7-6; d_gene: NA; abundance: NA; CDR3aa: CASSSGVWANEKLFF; CDR3nt: TGTGCCAGCAGCTCAGGGGTTTGGGCTAATGAAAAACTGTTTTTT
j_gene: TRBJ1-4; v_gene: TRBV9; d_gene: TRBD1; abundance: NA; CDR3aa: CASSGTGLGGNEKLFF; CDR3nt: TGTGCCAGCAGCGGGACAGGGCTCGGAGGTAATGAAAAACTGTTTTTT
j_gene: TRBJ1-4; v_gene: TRBV2; d_gene: TRBD1; abundance: once; CDR3aa: CASRDRGVGKLFF; CDR3nt: TGTGCCAGCAGGGACAGGGGCGTTGGAAAACTGTTTTTT
j_gene: TRBJ1-1; v_gene: TRBV6-2/TRBV6-3; d_gene: NA; abundance: once; CDR3aa: CASSYTVGQINTEAFF; CDR3nt: TGTGCCAGCAGTTACACGGTAGGACAGATTAACACTGAAGCTTTCTTT
j_gene: TRBJ2-7; v_gene: TRBV2; d_gene: TRBD2; abundance: NA; CDR3aa: CASSVLAGTKYF; CDR3nt: TGTGCCAGCAGTGTTCTAGCGGGGACAAAGTACTTC
j_gene: TRBJ2-7; v_gene: TRBV11-2; d_gene: TRBD1; abundance: NA; CDR3aa: CASSLDITGGVSYEQYF; CDR3nt: TGTGCCAGCAGCTTAGATATCACAGGGGGTGTATCCTACGAGCAGTACTTC
j_gene: TRBJ2-7; v_gene: TRBV7-7; d_gene: TRBD1; abundance: NA; CDR3aa: CASSAGTGGMYEQYF; CDR3nt: TGTGCCAGCAGCGCGGGGACAGGGGGCATGTACGAGCAGTACTTC
j_gene: TRBJ2-2; v_gene: TRBV9; d_gene: TRBD1; abundance: NA; CDR3aa: CASSAPRQGIGNTGELFF; CDR3nt: TGTGCCAGCAGCGCCCCCAGACAGGGCATAGGGAACACCGGGGAGCTGTTTTTT
j_gene: TRBJ2-6; v_gene: TRBV6-1; d_gene: NA; abundance: NA; CDR3aa: CASSEASGSGANVLTF; CDR3nt: TGTGCCAGCAGTGAAGCCTCGGGCTCTGGGGCCAACGTCCTGACTTTC
j_gene: TRBJ1-1; v_gene: TRBV19; d_gene: NA; abundance: once; CDR3aa: CASSTHHTGLPGDTEAFF; CDR3nt: TGTGCCAGTAGTACCCACCATACAGGGCTCCCCGGGGACACTGAAGCTTTCTTT
j_gene: TRBJ2-2; v_gene: TRBV5-1; d_gene: NA; abundance: NA; CDR3aa: CASSLAGMNSGELFF; CDR3nt: TGCGCCAGCAGCTTGGCCGGGATGAACAGCGGGGAGCTGTTTTTT
j_gene: TRBJ2-7; v_gene: TRBV7-9; d_gene: NA; abundance: NA; CDR3aa: CASSPSFGGTHKQNYEQYF; CDR3nt: TGTGCCAGCAGCCCCTCCTTTGGAGGAACCCACAAGCAAAACTACGAGCAGTACTTC
j_gene: TRBJ1-1; v_gene: TRBV15; d_gene: NA; abundance: NA; CDR3aa: CATRALGGDTEAFF; CDR3nt: TGTGCCACCAGAGCCCTGGGAGGGGACACTGAAGCTTTCTTT
j_gene: TRBJ1-3; v_gene: TRBV2; d_gene: NA; abundance: NA; CDR3aa: CASTESGNTIYF; CDR3nt: TGTGCCAGCACGGAGAGTGGAAACACCATATATTTT
j_gene: TRBJ2-3; v_gene: TRBV30; d_gene: TRBD2; abundance: NA; CDR3aa: CAWSVGSGGAADTQYF; CDR3nt: TGTGCCTGGAGTGTAGGGAGCGGGGGGGCGGCAGATACGCAGTATTTT
j_gene: TRBJ2-7; v_gene: TRBV11-3; d_gene: TRBD1; abundance: once; CDR3aa: CASRAMGTGTHEQYF; CDR3nt: TGTGCCAGCAGGGCGATGGGGACAGGGACCCACGAGCAGTACTTC
j_gene: TRBJ2-3; v_gene: TRBV19; d_gene: NA; abundance: NA; CDR3aa: CASKDSSFTDTQYF; CDR3nt: TGTGCCAGCAAGGACAGTAGTTTCACAGATACGCAGTATTTT
j_gene: TRBJ1-6; v_gene: TRBV6-5; d_gene: NA; abundance: NA; CDR3aa: CASSSGEGGPSPLHF; CDR3nt: TGTGCCAGCAGTTCTGGGGAAGGGGGACCTTCACCCCTCCACTTT
j_gene: TRBJ2-3; v_gene: TRBV6-1; d_gene: NA; abundance: NA; CDR3aa: CASSERSPTDTQYF; CDR3nt: TGTGCCAGCAGTGAAAGGAGTCCCACAGATACGCAGTATTTT
j_gene: TRBJ1-1; v_gene: TRBV5-6; d_gene: TRBD1; abundance: few; CDR3aa: CASFNSNGQGAEAFF; CDR3nt: TGTGCCAGTTTTAACTCGAACGGTCAGGGGGCTGAAGCTTTCTTT
j_gene: TRBJ2-2; v_gene: TRBV4-2; d_gene: TRBD1; abundance: NA; CDR3aa: CASSRYLTGGGTGELFF; CDR3nt: TGTGCCAGCAGCCGGTATCTGACAGGGGGCGGCACCGGGGAGCTGTTTTTT
j_gene: TRBJ2-1; v_gene: TRBV30; d_gene: TRBD2; abundance: NA; CDR3aa: CAWRLAGGYNEQFF; CDR3nt: TGTGCCTGGAGACTAGCGGGGGGGTACAATGAGCAGTTCTTC
j_gene: TRBJ1-3; v_gene: TRBV7-4; d_gene: TRBD1; abundance: NA; CDR3aa: CASARQGDGNTIYF; CDR3nt: TGTGCCAGCGCCCGACAGGGGGATGGAAACACCATATATTTT
j_gene: TRBJ1-3; v_gene: TRBV4-1; d_gene: NA; abundance: NA; CDR3aa: CASSHPGDPSGNTIYF; CDR3nt: TGCGCCAGCAGCCACCCAGGGGACCCCTCTGGAAACACCATATATTTT
j_gene: TRBJ1-2; v_gene: TRBV25-1; d_gene: NA; abundance: few; CDR3aa: CASSEYGRDGYTF; CDR3nt: TGTGCCAGCAGTGAATATGGCAGGGATGGCTACACCTTC
j_gene: TRBJ1-2; v_gene: TRBV20-1; d_gene: TRBD1; abundance: NA; CDR3aa: CSADRGDGYTF; CDR3nt: TGCAGTGCTGACAGGGGAGATGGCTACACCTTC
j_gene: TRBJ2-7; v_gene: TRBV7-9; d_gene: TRBD2; abundance: NA; CDR3aa: CASRSGGAYEQYF; CDR3nt: TGTGCCAGCAGATCCGGGGGGGCGTACGAGCAGTACTTC
j_gene: TRBJ1-3; v_gene: TRBV7-6; d_gene: NA; abundance: NA; CDR3aa: CASSPESPGAGNTIYF; CDR3nt: TGTGCCAGCAGTCCCGAAAGTCCGGGGGCTGGAAACACCATATATTTT